This is a list of T cell receptor beta chains from one sample in a study of shared clonotypes between healthy human individuals. Using immunoSEQ multiplex PCR, the repertoire was profiled, and TCRdb retains in-frame clones only, with some absent. The table shows hundreds of thousands of clones, with 96% occurring only once. The sequencing input was memory CD8+ T cells sorted from blood. These receptors came from a man younger than 45 in good health. The CDR3 runs from the conserved cysteine through the conserved F or W. The order of the fields is CDR3 protein, V gene, D gene. A D gene is named only where the DNA matches it firmly.

CDR3: CSVAQGLWTEAFF
V: TRBV29-1
D: NA

CDR3: CASSHHRDDSTDTQYF
V: TRBV7-6
D: NA

CDR3: CASSGLYTDTQYF
V: TRBV18
D: NA

CDR3: CASSLFRGMNTEAFF
V: TRBV5-6
D: NA

CDR3: CASSWTGFDEQFF
V: TRBV5-1
D: TRBD1

CDR3: CAISPGLPTYYEQYF
V: TRBV10-3
D: TRBD2

CDR3: CSASPRKEQFF
V: TRBV20-1
D: NA

CDR3: CASSDPTDRGRETQYF
V: TRBV10-1
D: TRBD1

CDR3: CASSPGGKETQYF
V: TRBV18
D: NA

CDR3: CARLAGRDNEQFF
V: TRBV19
D: TRBD2

CDR3: CASSIQLYNEQFF
V: TRBV19
D: NA

CDR3: CASSLAGGNYGYTF
V: TRBV5-1
D: NA

CDR3: CAWSKDLAGDTYEQYF
V: TRBV30
D: TRBD2

CDR3: CASSSSSKTQYF
V: TRBV27
D: NA

CDR3: CASTGLANEQFF
V: TRBV11-2
D: TRBD2

CDR3: CASGGLGILETQYF
V: TRBV6-1
D: NA

CDR3: CASSLSGNNEQFF
V: TRBV7-9
D: TRBD2

CDR3: CASSYSPLSYEQYF
V: TRBV6-5
D: NA

CDR3: CASSLGLGGGNEQYF
V: TRBV7-8
D: NA

CDR3: CASKGGRGDIQYF
V: TRBV2
D: TRBD1

CDR3: CSASQGLEQYF
V: TRBV20-1
D: NA

CDR3: CASSSSPGPGGDEQYF
V: TRBV7-8
D: NA

CDR3: CASSMVHRGGEQYF
V: TRBV19
D: NA

CDR3: CASSRRGDNEKLFF
V: TRBV5-1
D: NA

CDR3: CASSVVSRDRAGYTF
V: TRBV9
D: TRBD1

CDR3: CASSGTGNEKLFF
V: TRBV2
D: TRBD1

CDR3: CSEGPGRGPLCF
V: TRBV29-1
D: NA

CDR3: CASSRPDWLISW
V: TRBV11-2
D: NA

CDR3: CTSSLERETSYEQYF
V: TRBV1
D: NA

CDR3: CSVLGETQYF
V: TRBV29-1
D: NA

CDR3: CAISESGGPLYEQYF
V: TRBV10-3
D: NA

CDR3: CASERRAGELFF
V: TRBV7-9
D: NA

CDR3: CASSMGQAYGYTF
V: TRBV19
D: NA

CDR3: CASSEGRRGSGANVLTF
V: TRBV6-1
D: NA

CDR3: CASSHYPGLAGGQDTQYF
V: TRBV4-1
D: TRBD2

CDR3: CASSLGGDTQYF
V: TRBV5-6
D: NA

CDR3: CASSPSGSAADTQYF
V: TRBV6-1
D: TRBD2

CDR3: CASRPRAPEAFF
V: TRBV28
D: NA

CDR3: CAISGPGGAYNEQFF
V: TRBV10-3
D: TRBD1

CDR3: CASSINRVTEAFF
V: TRBV19
D: NA

CDR3: CASSQAWLAGGPGELFF
V: TRBV4-1
D: TRBD2

CDR3: CASSLRQPLNTEAFF
V: TRBV7-8
D: NA

CDR3: CASRGSGSRTDTQYF
V: TRBV10-2
D: NA